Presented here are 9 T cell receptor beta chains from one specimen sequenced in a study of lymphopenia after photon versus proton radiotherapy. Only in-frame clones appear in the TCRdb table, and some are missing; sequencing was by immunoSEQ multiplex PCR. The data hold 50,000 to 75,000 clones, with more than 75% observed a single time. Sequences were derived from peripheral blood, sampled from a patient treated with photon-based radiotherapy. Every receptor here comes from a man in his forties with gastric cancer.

CDR3 DNA: TGTGCCAGCTCACCAGAGTGGGGGAACACTGAAGCTTTCTTT. This encodes CASSPEWGNTEAFF. The rearrangement joins TRBV18 to TRBJ1-1; D unclear. Germline values: CDR1 KGHSH, CDR2 LQKENI. Trimming removed 2 bases at V and 1 base at J, with 8 bases between. The CDR3 loop spans 14 amino acids.

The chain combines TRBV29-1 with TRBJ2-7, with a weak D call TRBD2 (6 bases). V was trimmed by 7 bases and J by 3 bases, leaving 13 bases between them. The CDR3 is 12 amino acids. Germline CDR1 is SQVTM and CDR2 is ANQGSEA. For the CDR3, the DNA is TGCAGCGGGGGACTGACTCTCTACGAGCAGTACTTC. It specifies CSGGLTLYEQYF.

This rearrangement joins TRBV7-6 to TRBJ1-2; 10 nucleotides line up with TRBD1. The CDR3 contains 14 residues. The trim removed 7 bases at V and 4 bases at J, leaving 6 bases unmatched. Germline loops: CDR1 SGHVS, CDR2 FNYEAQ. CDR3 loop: CASTTGQGSYGYTF. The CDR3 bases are TGTGCCAGCACCACGGGACAGGGGTCCTATGGCTACACCTTC.

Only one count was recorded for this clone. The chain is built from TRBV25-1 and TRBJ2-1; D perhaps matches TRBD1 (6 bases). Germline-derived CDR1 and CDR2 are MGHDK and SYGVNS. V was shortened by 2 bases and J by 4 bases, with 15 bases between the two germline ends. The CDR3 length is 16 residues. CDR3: CASSEGIRGQYNEQFF. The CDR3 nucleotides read TGTGCCAGCAGTGAAGGAATTAGAGGACAGTACAATGAGCAGTTCTTC.

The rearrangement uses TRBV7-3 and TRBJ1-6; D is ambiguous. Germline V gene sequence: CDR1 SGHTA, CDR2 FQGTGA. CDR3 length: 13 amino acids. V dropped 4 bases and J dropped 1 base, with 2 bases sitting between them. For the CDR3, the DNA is TGTGCCAGCAGCTCATCCTATAATTCACCCCTCCACTTT. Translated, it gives CASSSSYNSPLHF.

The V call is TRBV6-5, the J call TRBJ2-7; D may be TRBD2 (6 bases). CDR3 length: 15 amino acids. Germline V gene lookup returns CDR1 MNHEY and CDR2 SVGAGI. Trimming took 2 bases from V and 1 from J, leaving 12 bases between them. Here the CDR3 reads CASSYGDGGSYEQYF. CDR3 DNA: TGTGCCAGCAGTTACGGGGACGGAGGGTCCTACGAGCAGTACTTC.

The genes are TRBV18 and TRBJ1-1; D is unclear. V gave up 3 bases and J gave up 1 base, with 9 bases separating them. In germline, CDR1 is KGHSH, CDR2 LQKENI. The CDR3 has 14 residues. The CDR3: CASSPNARNTEAFF. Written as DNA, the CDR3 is TGTGCCAGCTCACCCAACGCTAGGAACACTGAAGCTTTCTTT.

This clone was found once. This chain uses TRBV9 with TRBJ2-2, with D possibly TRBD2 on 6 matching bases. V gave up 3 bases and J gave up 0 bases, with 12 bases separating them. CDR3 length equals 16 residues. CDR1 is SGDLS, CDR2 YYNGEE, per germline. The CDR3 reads CASSGGGTANTGELFF. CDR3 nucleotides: TGTGCCAGCAGCGGAGGCGGGACGGCGAACACCGGGGAGCTGTTTTTT.

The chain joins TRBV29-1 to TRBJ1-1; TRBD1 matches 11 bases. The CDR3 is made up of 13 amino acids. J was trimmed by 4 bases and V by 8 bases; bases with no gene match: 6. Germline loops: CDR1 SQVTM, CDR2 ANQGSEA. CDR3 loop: CSHLGTGGTEAFF. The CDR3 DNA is TGCAGCCACCTGGGGACAGGGGGCACTGAAGCTTTCTTT.